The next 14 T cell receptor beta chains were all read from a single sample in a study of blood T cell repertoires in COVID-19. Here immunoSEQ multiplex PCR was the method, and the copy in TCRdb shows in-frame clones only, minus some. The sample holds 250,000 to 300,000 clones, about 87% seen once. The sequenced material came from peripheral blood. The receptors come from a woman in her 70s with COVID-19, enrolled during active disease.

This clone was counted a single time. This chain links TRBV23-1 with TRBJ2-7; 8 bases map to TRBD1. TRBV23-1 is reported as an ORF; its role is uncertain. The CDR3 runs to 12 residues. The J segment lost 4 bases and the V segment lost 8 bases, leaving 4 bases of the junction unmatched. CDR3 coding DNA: TGCGCCAGCTCAGGGGGCAGGTACGAGCAGTACTTC. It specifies CASSGGRYEQYF.

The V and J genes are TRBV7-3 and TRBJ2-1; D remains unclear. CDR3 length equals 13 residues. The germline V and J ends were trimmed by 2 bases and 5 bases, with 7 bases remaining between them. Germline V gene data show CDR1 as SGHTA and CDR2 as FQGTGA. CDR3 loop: CASSLDNNNEQFF. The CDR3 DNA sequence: TGTGCCAGCAGCTTAGACAACAACAATGAGCAGTTCTTC.

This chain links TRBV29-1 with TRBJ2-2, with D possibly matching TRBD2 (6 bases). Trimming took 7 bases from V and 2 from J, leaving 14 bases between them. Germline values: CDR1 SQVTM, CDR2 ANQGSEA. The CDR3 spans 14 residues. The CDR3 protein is CSALGLLNTGELFF. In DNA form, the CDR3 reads TGCAGCGCCTTGGGACTTCTTAACACCGGGGAGCTGTTTTTT.

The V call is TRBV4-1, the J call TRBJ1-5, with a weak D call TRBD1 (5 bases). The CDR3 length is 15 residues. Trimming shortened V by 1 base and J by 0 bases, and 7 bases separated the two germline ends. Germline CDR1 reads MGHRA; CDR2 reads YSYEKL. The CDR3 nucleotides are TGCGCCAGCAGCCAAGTAGGGGCTAGCAATCAGCCCCAGCATTTT. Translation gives CASSQVGASNQPQHF.

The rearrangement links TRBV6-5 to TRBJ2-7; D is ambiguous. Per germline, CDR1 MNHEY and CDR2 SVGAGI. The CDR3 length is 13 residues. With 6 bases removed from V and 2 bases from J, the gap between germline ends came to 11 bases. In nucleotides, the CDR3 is TGTGCCAGCAGAATGAGGTCAACCTACGAGCAGTACTTC. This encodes CASRMRSTYEQYF.

This CDR3 is CASSLGQQETQYF. Written as DNA, the CDR3 is TGTGCCAGCTCACTTGGACAGCAAGAGACCCAGTACTTC. V usage is TRBV18 and J usage is TRBJ2-5, with D tentatively TRBD1 (6 bases). Germline CDR1 is KGHSH and CDR2 is LQKENI. Trimming shortened V by 4 bases and J by 2 bases, and 8 bases separated the two germline ends. The CDR3 runs to 13 residues.

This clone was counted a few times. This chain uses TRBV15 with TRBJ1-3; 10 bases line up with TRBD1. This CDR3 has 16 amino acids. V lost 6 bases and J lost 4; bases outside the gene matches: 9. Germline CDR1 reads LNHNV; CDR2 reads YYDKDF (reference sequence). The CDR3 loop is CATRDVRQGAGNTIYF. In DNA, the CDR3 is TGTGCCACCAGAGACGTGCGACAGGGGGCAGGAAACACCATATATTTT.

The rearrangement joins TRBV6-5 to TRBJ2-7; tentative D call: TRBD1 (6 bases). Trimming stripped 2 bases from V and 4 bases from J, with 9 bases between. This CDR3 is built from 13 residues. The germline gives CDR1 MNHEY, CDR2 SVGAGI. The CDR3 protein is CASSYSGQYEQYF. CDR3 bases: TGTGCCAGCAGTTACAGTGGACAGTACGAGCAGTACTTC.

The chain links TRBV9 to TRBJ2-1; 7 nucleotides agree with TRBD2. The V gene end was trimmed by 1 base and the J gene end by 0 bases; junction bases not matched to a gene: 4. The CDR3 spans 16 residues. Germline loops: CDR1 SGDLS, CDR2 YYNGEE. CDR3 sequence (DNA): TGTGCCAGCAGCGTAACTAGCGCCAGCTCCTACAATGAGCAGTTCTTC. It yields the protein CASSVTSASSYNEQFF.

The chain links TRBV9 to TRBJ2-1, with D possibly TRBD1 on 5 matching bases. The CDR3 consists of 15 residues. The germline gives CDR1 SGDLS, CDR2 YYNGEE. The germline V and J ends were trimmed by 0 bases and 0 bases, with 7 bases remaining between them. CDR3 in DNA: TGTGCCAGCAGCGTAGGACAGAGCTCCTACAATGAGCAGTTCTTC. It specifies CASSVGQSSYNEQFF.

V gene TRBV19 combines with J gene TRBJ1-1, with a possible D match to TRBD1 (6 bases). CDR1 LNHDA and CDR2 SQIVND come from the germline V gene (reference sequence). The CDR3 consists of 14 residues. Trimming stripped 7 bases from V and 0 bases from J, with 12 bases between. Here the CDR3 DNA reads TGTGCCAGTAATGGAGGACAGTTGAACACTGAAGCTTTCTTT. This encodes CASNGGQLNTEAFF.

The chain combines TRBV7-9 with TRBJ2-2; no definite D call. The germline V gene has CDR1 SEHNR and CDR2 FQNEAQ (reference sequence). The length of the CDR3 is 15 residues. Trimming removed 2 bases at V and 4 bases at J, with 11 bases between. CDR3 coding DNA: TGTGCCAGCAGCTTACGTAGTCTAGGCACCGGGGAGCTGTTTTTT. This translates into CASSLRSLGTGELFF.

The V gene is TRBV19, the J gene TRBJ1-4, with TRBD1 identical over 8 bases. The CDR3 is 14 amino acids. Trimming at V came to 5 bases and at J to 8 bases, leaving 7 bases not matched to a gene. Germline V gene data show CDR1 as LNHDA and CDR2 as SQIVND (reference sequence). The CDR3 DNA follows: TGTGCCAGTAGTCCCCGGGACAGGAGGGAAAAACTGTTTTTT. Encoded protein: CASSPRDRREKLFF.

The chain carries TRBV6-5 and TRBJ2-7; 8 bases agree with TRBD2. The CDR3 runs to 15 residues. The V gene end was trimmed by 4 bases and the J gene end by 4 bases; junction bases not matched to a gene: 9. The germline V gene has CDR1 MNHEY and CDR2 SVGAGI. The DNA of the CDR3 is TGTGCCAGCAGTTCAGCGGGAGAGGCGGTGTACGAGCAGTACTTC. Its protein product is CASSSAGEAVYEQYF.